This TCR beta chain derives from a study of OX40 agonist ivuxolimab in advanced cancers. V was cut by 5 bases and J by 0 bases, with 12 bases left in between. The CDR3 is made up of 15 amino acids. Germline V gene data show CDR1 as SGHKS and CDR2 as YYEKEE (reference sequence). Some clones are missing from TCRdb's copy, which holds only in-frame ones; the method was immunoSEQ multiplex PCR. The top ten hold around 6.5% of the sample, which has 69,000 or so clones, 75% to 90% seen once. Sequenced here: CD4+ or CD8+ T cells sorted from blood, sampled in a trial of the OX40 agonist ivuxolimab. This TCR came from an adult with an advanced solid tumor such as melanoma, head and neck, liver or kidney cancer. The chain has TRBV5-5 and TRBJ1-3; possible D gene TRBD1, 6 bases. Written as DNA, the CDR3 is TGTGCCAGCAGTCAGACAGGATTCTCTGGAAACACCATATATTTT. This encodes CASSQTGFSGNTIYF.